Listed below are T cell receptor beta chains from one sample, sequenced in a study of early T cells in non-severe SARS-CoV-2 infection. TCRdb independently ran MiXCR on the 5' RACE reads; one entry per CDR3 protein. The data hold roughly 83,000 distinct CDR3 sequences, with approximately 12% observed a single time. The sample was whole blood, taken at baseline. Receptor source: an adult who was a healthcare worker with PCR-confirmed SARS-CoV-2 infection or an uninfected control (not recorded which). CDR3s include the opening cysteine and the closing phenylalanine or tryptophan. D genes are given only for firm matches. Clone size is stated in some rows and not others, as once, few, many or a class when expanded.

TRBD1 | - | TRBJ1-2 | TRBV12-3/TRBV12-4 | CASSPRDRAFLGYTF | TGTGCCAGCAGTCCCCGGGACAGGGCTTTTCTTGGCTACACCTTC
- | - | TRBJ2-2 | TRBV9 | CASSVEGVHAGELFF | TGTGCCAGCAGCGTTGAGGGGGTTCATGCCGGGGAGCTGTTTTTT
TRBD1 | few | TRBJ2-3 | TRBV9 | CASSVEGGQGTDTQYF | TGTGCCAGCAGCGTAGAGGGTGGACAGGGAACAGATACGCAGTATTTT
TRBD1 | - | TRBJ2-7 | TRBV20-1 | CSAPRTGYEQYF | TGCAGTGCTCCACGGACAGGGTACGAGCAGTACTTC
- | many | TRBJ1-1 | TRBV6-1 | CASRDRLNTEAFF | TGTGCCAGCAGGGACCGCCTGAACACTGAAGCTTTCTTT
- | few | TRBJ2-7 | TRBV5-1 | CASSFSGSSYEQYF | TGCGCCAGCAGCTTTAGCGGCAGCTCCTACGAGCAGTACTTC
- | - | TRBJ2-5 | TRBV11-2 | CASRRPVQETQYF | TGTGCCAGCAGAAGGCCGGTCCAAGAGACCCAGTACTTC
- | few | TRBJ1-2 | TRBV7-8 | CASSLALGNYGYTF | TGTGCCAGCAGCTTAGCTCTAGGCAACTATGGCTACACCTTC
TRBD2 | - | TRBJ2-7 | TRBV24-1 | CATSDASGGYEQYF | TGTGCCACCAGTGATGCGAGCGGGGGGTACGAGCAGTACTTC
TRBD1 | few | TRBJ2-2 | TRBV5-1 | CASSLGPGQGYTGELFF | TGCGCCAGCAGCTTGGGGCCGGGACAGGGATACACCGGGGAGCTGTTTTTT
TRBD2 | - | TRBJ2-1 | TRBV12-3/TRBV12-4 | CASSGLAGGRDNEQFF | TGTGCCAGCTCAGGACTAGCGGGAGGTCGCGACAATGAGCAGTTCTTC
- | - | TRBJ1-1 | TRBV7-9 | CASSSTTPPEAFF | TGTGCCAGCAGCTCCACGACGCCCCCCGAAGCTTTCTTT
- | - | TRBJ1-1 | TRBV25-1 | CASSPPGRYTEAFF | TGTGCCAGCAGCCCACCGGGGAGGTACACTGAAGCTTTCTTT
- | few | TRBJ2-5 | TRBV3-1 | CASSQDSAGQETQYF | TGTGCCAGCAGCCAAGATTCGGCAGGGCAAGAGACCCAGTACTTC
- | few | TRBJ1-6 | TRBV3-1 | CASSQQAPGSPLHF | TGTGCCAGCAGCCAACAGGCCCCGGGTTCACCCCTCCACTTT
- | - | TRBJ2-6 | TRBV18 | CASFQSGANVLTF | TGTGCCAGCTTTCAGTCCGGGGCCAACGTCCTGACTTTC
TRBD2 | - | TRBJ2-7 | TRBV20-1 | CSARDPTSGIRYEQYF | TGCAGTGCTAGAGATCCGACAAGCGGGATAAGGTACGAGCAGTACTTC
- | few | TRBJ2-2 | TRBV5-4 | CASSFPGRATGELFF | TGTGCCAGCAGCTTCCCCGGACGGGCCACCGGGGAGCTGTTTTTT